This record concerns one T cell receptor (beta chain) sequence. Germline lookup yields CDR1 MNHEY and CDR2 SVGAGI. The ends were cut back, 6 bases at V and 0 bases at J, with 12 bases in the middle. The CDR3 spans 14 residues. Original processing notes: Counts of nucleated cells, estimated from reference gene primer amplification, were obtained. TCRdb keeps only in-frame clones here, not all; method: immunoSEQ multiplex PCR. V and J calls and clone size are as listed in that table; D and trimming were resolved from the DNA. The top ten clones hold 1.5% to 2% of a sample with 310,000 or so clones, roughly 82% of them seen once. The data originate from a study of blood T cell repertoires in COVID-19. On the study more broadly: Acute and convalescent COVID-19 specimens originated in the United States, Italy and Spain. The cDNA or gDNA used as material had been derived from T cells, B-cell-depleted T cells, or PBMCs.

The specimen was peripheral blood. This TCR came from a woman in her 50s with acute or convalescent COVID-19. The chain combines TRBV6-5 with TRBJ2-7, with a weak D call TRBD2 (6 bases). This chain's CDR3 is CASRGDWSSYEQYF. The CDR3 DNA reads TGTGCCAGCAGGGGGGACTGGAGCTCCTACGAGCAGTACTTC.